The 2 T cell receptor beta chains presented below share a single source sample, sequenced in a study of T-cell reconstitution after alpha-beta-depleted transplantation in children (dated by TCRdb to 2016 to 2017). The receptor library was made with PCR. Instrument on record: Illumina HiSeq 2500. TCR libraries were prepared with molecular barcoding, using unique molecular identifiers to normalize TCRbeta repertoire quantification. TCRdb reprocessing: public reads trimmed at Q25 with fastp, clones called with MiXCR, in-frame beta chains kept. Rows with one shared CDR3 protein collapse into an entry with the most common genes and DNA. The sample data list over 550,000 distinct CDR3 sequences, and about 10% of these were observed just once. The top ten clones comprise less than 5% of the sample. The sequences come from PBMCs from the stem cell graft donor, collected from the stem cell graft. The receptors were gathered from a human donor who donated a stem cell graft to a child with acute myeloid leukemia.

The V call is TRBV6-5, the J call TRBJ2-2, with D hard to call. Germline assignment: CDR1 MNHEY and CDR2 SVGAGI. V was trimmed by 2 bases and J by 6 bases, leaving 10 bases between them. The CDR3 spans 14 residues. CDR3 loop: CASSYLGPAGELFF. In nucleotides, the CDR3 is TGTGCCAGCAGTTACCTCGGGCCTGCCGGGGAGCTGTTTTTT.

This clonotype was seen ten or more times. The rearrangement joins TRBV12-3 or TRBV12-4 to TRBJ2-3, with 9 bases aligning to TRBD1. V was pared by 3 bases and J by 2 bases, with 3 bases of the junction left unmatched. The CDR3 has 15 amino acids. CDR3 protein: CASSFGDRVTDTQYF. The CDR3 coding sequence is TGTGCCAGCAGTTTCGGGGACAGGGTCACAGATACGCAGTATTTT.